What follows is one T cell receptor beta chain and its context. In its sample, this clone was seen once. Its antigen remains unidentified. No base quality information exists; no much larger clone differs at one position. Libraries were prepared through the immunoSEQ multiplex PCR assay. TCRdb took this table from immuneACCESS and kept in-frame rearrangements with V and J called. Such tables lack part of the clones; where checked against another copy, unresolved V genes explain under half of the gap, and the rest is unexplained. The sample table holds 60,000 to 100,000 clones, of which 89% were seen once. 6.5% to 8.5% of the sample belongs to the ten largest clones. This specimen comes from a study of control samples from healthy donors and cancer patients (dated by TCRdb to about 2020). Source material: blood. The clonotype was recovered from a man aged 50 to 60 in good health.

The CDR3 region: CSVEGVSEAFF. The DNA sequence is given as TGCAGCGTTGAGGGGGTTTCTGAAGCTTTCTTT. This sequence uses TRBV29-1 and TRBJ1-1; a tentative D match to TRBD1 spans 5 bases. V and J lose 3 bases and 6 bases, and a span of 8 bases separates them. The germline V gene provides CDR1 SQVTM and CDR2 ANQGSEA. Counted from cysteine to phenylalanine, this CDR3 has 11 amino acids. Only the CDR3 portion is preserved as DNA: 33 bases, with reading frame beginning at the first base.